These 23 T cell receptor beta chains were sequenced from one sample in a study of CD8+ T cells in alopecia areata. Extracted RNA was reverse transcribed into cDNA, the sequencing template. Generated by immunoSEQ multiplex PCR, the TCRdb table keeps only in-frame clones and is missing some. The table lists about 200,000 clones, more than 30% of them singletons. Sample treatment: oral pan-JAK inhibitor, 5-10 mg twice daily. The specimen was CD4+ T cells sorted from blood, collected at approximately week 30, from a patient treated with tofacitinib. These receptors originate from a human donor with alopecia areata.

The rearrangement joins TRBV29-1 to TRBJ1-5; TRBD1 might be the D (5 bases). This CDR3 region has 12 residues. Germline CDR1 and CDR2: SQVTM and ANQGSEA. Trimming stripped 4 bases from V and 10 bases from J, with 14 bases between. CDR3 sequence (DNA): TGCAGCGTTGGATCGGGGCTTGGCCCCCAGCATTTT. This translates into CSVGSGLGPQHF.

The rearrangement uses TRBV10-1 and TRBJ2-1; tentatively, D is TRBD2 (5 bases). CDR3 size: 17 residues. Germline CDR1 is WNHNN and CDR2 is SYGVQD (reference sequence). V was trimmed by 7 bases and J by 8 bases, leaving 27 bases between them. The CDR3 sequence is CASTVRVYGKDPHEQFF. DNA of the CDR3: TGCGCCAGCACTGTGAGAGTGTACGGGAAGGATCCGCATGAGCAGTTCTTC.

J is TRBJ1-2 and V is TRBV6-6; tentatively, D is TRBD1 (6 bases). V gave up 7 bases and J gave up 5 bases, with 11 bases separating them. The germline CDR1 and CDR2 sequences are MNHNY and SVGAGI (reference sequence). The CDR3 length is 12 residues. The CDR3 DNA is TGTGCCAGCACTGGACAGCTATATGGCTACACCTTC. The encoded protein is CASTGQLYGYTF.

To note about this clone: One end of the junction does not line up with germline, which may come from a read error. The V gene is TRBV7-7, the J gene TRBJ2-5; 8 bases are shared with TRBD2. The CDR3 runs to 15 residues. Germline CDR1 and CDR2: SSHAT and FNYEAQ (reference sequence). The CDR3 DNA is TGTGCTAGCAGCTCACGAAGCGGGGGCGTAGAGACCCAGTACTTC. Protein product: CASSSRSGGVETQYF.

This clone was detected a few times. This chain joins TRBV9 and TRBJ1-6; D is uncertain. The V end was cut by 0 bases, the J end by 10 bases, with 8 bases between. The CDR3 spans 13 residues. Germline CDR1 and CDR2: SGDLS and YYNGEE. CDR3 in amino acids: CASSVDFRSPLHF. The CDR3 DNA is TGTGCCAGCAGCGTAGACTTCAGGTCACCCCTCCACTTT. The variable domain in full, with the rest retrieved from reference TRBV9 and TRBJ1-6, is DSGVTQTPKHLITATGQRVTLRCSPRSGDLSVYWYQQSLDQGLQFLIQYYNGEERAKGNILERFSAQQFPDLHSELNLSSLELGDSALYFCASSVDFRSPLHFGNGTRLTVT.

This chain connects TRBV29-1 to TRBJ1-1; TRBD1 might be the D (5 bases). Germline assignment: CDR1 SQVTM and CDR2 ANQGSEA. The ends were cut back, 4 bases at V and 6 bases at J, with 15 bases in the middle. This CDR3 region has 13 residues. The CDR3 reads CSVGAFRGAEAFF. CDR3 coding DNA: TGCAGCGTTGGAGCCTTCCGGGGGGCTGAAGCTTTCTTT.

The chain combines TRBV9 with TRBJ2-2; D is undetermined. Germline assignment: CDR1 SGDLS and CDR2 YYNGEE. Trimming removed 4 bases from V and 5 bases from J, with 15 bases in between. CDR3 size: 15 residues. Here the CDR3 DNA reads TGTGCCAGCAGCCCCCGAAGGGTGACGACCGGGGAGCTGTTTTTT. The encoded protein is CASSPRRVTTGELFF.

The CDR3, as DNA: TGTGCCTGGATGGGACAGACGAACACTGAAGCTTTCTTT. Amino acids: CAWMGQTNTEAFF. The chain carries TRBV30 and TRBJ1-1; 7 bases map to TRBD1. The germline V gene has CDR1 GTSNPN and CDR2 SVGIG (reference sequence). Unmatched junction bases numbered 3, after V lost 4 bases and J lost 1 base. The CDR3 extends over 13 amino acids.

The rearrangement joins TRBV19 to TRBJ1-2, with 10 bases aligning to TRBD1. CDR3 length: 15 amino acids. With 3 bases clipped from V and 4 bases from J, the junction kept 5 bases outside the gene matches. Germline CDR1 LNHDA, CDR2 SQIVND (reference sequence). This chain's CDR3 is CASSIPTGGGYGYTF. The CDR3, as DNA: TGTGCCAGTAGTATCCCGACAGGGGGCGGCTATGGCTACACCTTC.

The chain carries TRBV6-5 and TRBJ1-2; 8 bases match TRBD1. The ends lost 7 bases at V and 1 base at J; junction bases unmatched: 5. Germline lookup yields CDR1 MNHEY and CDR2 SVGAGI. CDR3 size: 14 residues. The CDR3 DNA sequence: TGTGCCAGCAATACGGACAGGGATAACTATGGCTACACCTTC. Amino acid sequence: CASNTDRDNYGYTF.

The CDR3 bases are TGTGCCAGCAGCCCCGGGACTAGCGGGATAGGTGAGCAGTTCTTC. Its translation is CASSPGTSGIGEQFF. This rearrangement joins TRBV6-6 to TRBJ2-1; the match to TRBD2 covers 13 bases. Unmatched junction bases numbered 8, after V lost 6 bases and J lost 9 bases. Germline assignment: CDR1 MNHNY and CDR2 SVGAGI (reference sequence). The CDR3 extends over 15 amino acids.

This chain connects TRBV7-6 to TRBJ2-3; D is unresolved. Germline assignment: CDR1 SGHVS and CDR2 FNYEAQ. CDR3 length equals 15 residues. V was cut by 0 bases and J by 3 bases, with 10 bases left in between. The CDR3 region is CASSLAGRGTDTQYF. DNA of the CDR3: TGTGCCAGCAGCTTAGCAGGGCGCGGAACAGATACGCAGTATTTT.

V usage is TRBV4-1 and J usage is TRBJ1-2; 7 nucleotides align to TRBD1. Germline V gene data show CDR1 as MGHRA and CDR2 as YSYEKL. CDR3 size: 15 residues. Trimming cost V 0 bases and J 2 bases; bases outside gene matches: 3. In DNA form, the CDR3 reads TGCGCCAGCAGCCAAGACGAGACAGGGAACTATGGCTACACCTTC. It encodes CASSQDETGNYGYTF.

The V and J genes are TRBV4-1 and TRBJ1-5; no clear D gene. V was cut by 0 bases and J by 7 bases, with 7 bases left in between. This CDR3 contains 13 residues. The germline CDR1 and CDR2 sequences are MGHRA and YSYEKL. The CDR3 DNA reads TGCGCCAGCAGCCAAGAGCAGGTCCAGCCCCAGCATTTT. Amino acids: CASSQEQVQPQHF.

This clone was observed once. V usage is TRBV7-2 and J usage is TRBJ1-5; D is perhaps TRBD1 (5 bases). Per the germline V gene, CDR1 is SGHTA and CDR2 is FQGNSA. The CDR3 has 16 residues. V was cut by 5 bases and J by 5 bases, with 19 bases left in between. Here the CDR3 DNA reads TGTGCCAGCAGCCCCGTAGCCAGGGTGAACCATCAGCCCCAGCATTTT. Protein sequence: CASSPVARVNHQPQHF.

The chain carries TRBV30 and TRBJ1-5; 9 bases agree with TRBD1. The CDR3 is 15 residues long. Germline CDR1 and CDR2: GTSNPN and SVGIG (reference sequence). V lost 2 bases and J lost 7; bases outside the gene matches: 9. This chain's CDR3 is CAWSPTGGAGQPQHF. CDR3 bases: TGTGCCTGGAGTCCAACAGGGGGCGCGGGGCAGCCCCAGCATTTT.

A note on this clone: At one end, the junction sequence differs from germline, possibly due to a read error. V gene TRBV4-1 combines with J gene TRBJ1-4; TRBD1 might be the D (5 bases). The CDR3 spans 15 residues. The germline CDR1 and CDR2 sequences are MGHRA and YSYEKL. CDR3 amino acids: CASSQDGGYNEKLFF. In nucleotides, the CDR3 is TGTGCCAGCAGCCAAGATGGGGGATATAATGAAAAACTGTTTTTT.

V gene TRBV7-8 combines with J gene TRBJ2-7; no definite D call. The CDR3 is 15 residues long. V was shortened by 4 bases and J by 3 bases, with 16 bases between the two germline ends. CDR1 SGHVS and CDR2 FQNEAQ come from the germline V gene. The CDR3 region has the DNA TGTGCCAGCAGCTCCCAGGCGGACCCACTCTACGAGCAGTACTTC. This codes for CASSSQADPLYEQYF.

The chain uses TRBV30 and TRBJ1-2; TRBD1 agrees at 7 bases. Trimming at V came to 5 bases and at J to 1 base, leaving 7 bases not matched to a gene. The CDR3 contains 14 residues. CDR1 and CDR2 (germline): GTSNPN, SVGIG (reference sequence). CDR3 in DNA: TGTGCCTGGGGACCGGGACAGATTAACTATGGCTACACCTTC. Its translation: CAWGPGQINYGYTF. Supplemented by reference TRBV30 and TRBJ1-2, the full variable domain reads SQTIHQWPATLVQPVGSPLSLECTVEGTSNPNLYWYRQAAGRGLQLLFYSVGIGQISSEVPQNLSASRPQDRQFILSSKKLLLSDSGFYLCAWGPGQINYGYTFGSGTRLTVV.

This chain joins TRBV30 and TRBJ2-5, with D uncertain. Trimming stripped 4 bases from V and 1 base from J, with 13 bases between. The length of the CDR3 is 14 residues. From germline, CDR1 is GTSNPN and CDR2 SVGIG (reference sequence). The CDR3 sequence is CAWTIGGTQETQYF. CDR3 nucleotide sequence: TGTGCCTGGACCATTGGCGGCACCCAAGAGACCCAGTACTTC.

This clone has only a few counts. This rearrangement joins TRBV27 to TRBJ2-1; D not resolved. This CDR3 has 14 amino acids. Trimming took off 4 bases at V and 6 bases at J, with 13 bases between the two ends. Germline values: CDR1 MNHEY, CDR2 SMNVEV (reference sequence). CDR3 sequence: CASSSRMEGNEQFF. In nucleotides, the CDR3 is TGTGCCAGCAGTTCCAGGATGGAAGGCAATGAGCAGTTCTTC.

The chain combines TRBV27 with TRBJ2-1, with TRBD2 matching 13 bases. V was pared by 4 bases and J by 0 bases, with 0 bases of the junction left unmatched. This CDR3 comprises 16 residues. Germline V gene lookup returns CDR1 MNHEY and CDR2 SMNVEV (reference sequence). CDR3 protein: CASSWTSGGSYNEQFF. CDR3 coding DNA: TGTGCCAGCAGTTGGACTAGCGGGGGCTCCTACAATGAGCAGTTCTTC.

This rearrangement joins TRBV6-5 to TRBJ2-1; 7 nucleotides agree with TRBD2. V was clipped by 10 bases and J by 9 bases; unmatched bases: 12. The CDR3 covers 13 residues. CDR1 is MNHEY and CDR2 is SVGAGI in the germline V gene. The CDR3 DNA reads TGTGCCACTACAAGGACTAGTCGGGGTGAGCAGTTCTTC. It codes for CATTRTSRGEQFF.